This is a list of T cell receptor beta chains from one sample in a study of blood T cell repertoires in COVID-19. Sequencing was performed with immunoSEQ multiplex PCR; in TCRdb, only in-frame clones are kept and a portion is missing. The table records 250,000 to 300,000 clones, about 89% of them present only once. Sequenced material: peripheral blood. These receptors were collected from a woman in her fifties or sixties with acute or convalescent COVID-19. The CDR3 runs from the conserved cysteine through the conserved F or W. Each record gives: V gene, J gene, CDR3 protein.

V gene: TRBV18; J gene: TRBJ2-6; CDR3 protein: CASSPDSSGANVLTF
V gene: TRBV28; J gene: TRBJ1-5; CDR3 protein: CASSRILGQGGQPQHF
V gene: TRBV24-1; J gene: TRBJ1-2; CDR3 protein: CATSDLNRGYGYTF
V gene: TRBV28; J gene: TRBJ2-4; CDR3 protein: CASSLWQLAKNIQYF
V gene: TRBV30; J gene: TRBJ2-3; CDR3 protein: CAWSLGADTQYF
V gene: TRBV5-1; J gene: TRBJ2-3; CDR3 protein: CASSLGGAGTGFTDF
V gene: TRBV7-9; J gene: TRBJ2-7; CDR3 protein: CASSLELAGTSGSYEQYF
V gene: TRBV18; J gene: TRBJ1-2; CDR3 protein: CASSPSRVEGYTF
V gene: TRBV28; J gene: TRBJ1-5; CDR3 protein: CASRSRGGGNQPQHF
V gene: TRBV7-2; J gene: TRBJ2-7; CDR3 protein: CASSPGGVFYEQYF
V gene: TRBV20-1; J gene: TRBJ2-1; CDR3 protein: CSASDLSGEQFF
V gene: TRBV4-3; J gene: TRBJ2-3; CDR3 protein: CASSQEGGLSTDTQYF
V gene: TRBV11-2; J gene: TRBJ1-3; CDR3 protein: CASSQVTGGSGNTIYF
V gene: TRBV2; J gene: TRBJ2-7; CDR3 protein: CASRLTSGVYEQYF
V gene: TRBV19; J gene: TRBJ2-7; CDR3 protein: CASSKTSGPYEQYF
V gene: TRBV7-8; J gene: TRBJ1-5; CDR3 protein: CASSPGPTRDQPQHF
V gene: TRBV19; J gene: TRBJ1-5; CDR3 protein: CASSSPGRPQHF
V gene: TRBV29-1; J gene: TRBJ2-5; CDR3 protein: CSVGGVALETQYF
V gene: TRBV27; J gene: TRBJ1-2; CDR3 protein: CASSRQGSNYGYTF
V gene: TRBV6-5; J gene: TRBJ2-3; CDR3 protein: CASSWTPTGTDTQYF
V gene: TRBV7-9; J gene: TRBJ1-3; CDR3 protein: CASSYGQAGNTIYF
V gene: TRBV18; J gene: TRBJ2-2; CDR3 protein: CASSPPGLAGVGTGELFF